This passage covers 2 T cell receptor beta chains from one sample sequenced in a study of blood T cell repertoires in COVID-19. Libraries were prepared by immunoSEQ multiplex PCR; TCRdb keeps only in-frame clonotypes and omits some of them. The data hold about 270,000 clones, with about 83% observed a single time. The sample was peripheral blood. All receptors derive from a woman aged 45 to 65 who had recovered from COVID-19.

The rearrangement joins TRBV7-2 to TRBJ2-7; 9 bases agree with TRBD1. In germline, CDR1 is SGHTA, CDR2 FQGNSA. This CDR3 has 14 residues. With 5 bases clipped from V and 3 bases from J, the junction kept 5 bases outside the gene matches. The CDR3 DNA sequence: TGTGCCAGCAGCATGACAGGGGGGTTCTACGAGCAGTACTTC. It codes for CASSMTGGFYEQYF.

V usage is TRBV9 and J usage is TRBJ2-1; TRBD1 matches 7 bases. This CDR3 contains 15 residues. Per the germline V gene, CDR1 is SGDLS and CDR2 is YYNGEE. The trim removed 0 bases at V and 5 bases at J, leaving 5 bases unmatched. CDR3 nucleotides: TGTGCCAGCAGCGTAGTAGGGGGCGCGCACAATGAGCAGTTCTTC. As protein: CASSVVGGAHNEQFF.